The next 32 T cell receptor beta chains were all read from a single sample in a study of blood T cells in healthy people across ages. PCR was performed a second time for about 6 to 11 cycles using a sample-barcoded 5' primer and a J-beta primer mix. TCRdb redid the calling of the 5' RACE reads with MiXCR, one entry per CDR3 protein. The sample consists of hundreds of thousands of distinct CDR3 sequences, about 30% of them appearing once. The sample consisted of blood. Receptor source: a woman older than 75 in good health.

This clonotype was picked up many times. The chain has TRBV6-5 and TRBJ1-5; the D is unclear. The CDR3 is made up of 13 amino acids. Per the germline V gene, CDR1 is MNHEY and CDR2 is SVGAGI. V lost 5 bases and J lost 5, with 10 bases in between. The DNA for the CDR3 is TGTGCCAGCAGTATGGCAGCCGATCAGCCCCAGCATTTT. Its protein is CASSMAADQPQHF.

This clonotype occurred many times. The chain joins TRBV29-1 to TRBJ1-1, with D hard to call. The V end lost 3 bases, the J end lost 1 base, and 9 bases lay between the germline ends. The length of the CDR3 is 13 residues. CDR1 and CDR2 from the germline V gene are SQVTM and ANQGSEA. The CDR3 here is CSVEGLGNTEAFF. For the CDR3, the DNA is TGCAGCGTTGAGGGGTTGGGGAACACTGAAGCTTTCTTT.

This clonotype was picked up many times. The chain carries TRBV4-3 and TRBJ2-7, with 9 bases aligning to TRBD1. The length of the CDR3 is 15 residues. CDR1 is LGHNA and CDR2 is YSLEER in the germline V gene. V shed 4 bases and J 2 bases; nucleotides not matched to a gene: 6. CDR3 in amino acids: CASSPRDRVPYEQYF. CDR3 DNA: TGCGCCAGCAGCCCCCGGGACAGGGTCCCCTACGAGCAGTACTTC.

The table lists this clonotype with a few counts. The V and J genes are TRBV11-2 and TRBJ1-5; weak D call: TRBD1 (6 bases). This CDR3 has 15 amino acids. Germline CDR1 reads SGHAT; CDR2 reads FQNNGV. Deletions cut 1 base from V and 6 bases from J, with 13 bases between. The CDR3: CASSLGQGLAQPQHF. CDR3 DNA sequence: TGTGCCAGCAGCTTAGGTCAGGGGTTGGCTCAGCCCCAGCATTTT.

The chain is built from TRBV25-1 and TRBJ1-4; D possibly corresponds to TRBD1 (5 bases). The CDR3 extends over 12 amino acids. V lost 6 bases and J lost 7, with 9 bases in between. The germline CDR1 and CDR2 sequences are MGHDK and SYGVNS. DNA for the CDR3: TGTGCCAGCAGAACGACAGCTGAAAAACTGTTTTTT. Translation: CASRTTAEKLFF.

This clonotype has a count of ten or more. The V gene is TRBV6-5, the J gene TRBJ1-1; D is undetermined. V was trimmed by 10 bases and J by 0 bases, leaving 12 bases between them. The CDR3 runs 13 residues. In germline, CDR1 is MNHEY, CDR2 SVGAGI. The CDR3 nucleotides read TGTGCCACCCGGACGGGTATGAACACTGAAGCTTTCTTT. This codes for CATRTGMNTEAFF.

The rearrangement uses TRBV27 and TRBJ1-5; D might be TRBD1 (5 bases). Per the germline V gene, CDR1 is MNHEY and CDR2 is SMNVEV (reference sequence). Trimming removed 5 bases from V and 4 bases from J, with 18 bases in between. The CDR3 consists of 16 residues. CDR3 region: CASSRWQGSGNQPQHF. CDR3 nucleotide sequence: TGTGCCAGCAGTCGATGGCAGGGAAGTGGAAATCAGCCCCAGCATTTT.

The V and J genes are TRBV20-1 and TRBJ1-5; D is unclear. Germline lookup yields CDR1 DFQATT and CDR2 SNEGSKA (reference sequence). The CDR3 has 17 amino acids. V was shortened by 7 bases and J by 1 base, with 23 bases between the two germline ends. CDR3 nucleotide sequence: TGCAGTGGCGTCGACTCGTGGGAGGGTAGGAGCAATCAGCCCCAGCATTTT. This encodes CSGVDSWEGRSNQPQHF.

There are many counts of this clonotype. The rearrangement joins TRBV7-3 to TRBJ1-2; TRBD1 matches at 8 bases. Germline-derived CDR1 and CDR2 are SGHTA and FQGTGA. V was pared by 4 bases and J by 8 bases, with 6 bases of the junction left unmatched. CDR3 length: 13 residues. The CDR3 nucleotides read TGTGCCAGCAGCTCGGACAGGGTCGGGGGCTACACCTTC. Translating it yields CASSSDRVGGYTF. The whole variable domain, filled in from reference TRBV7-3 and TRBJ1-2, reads GAGVSQTPSNKVTEKGKYVELRCDPISGHTALYWYRQSLGQGPEFLIYFQGTGAADDSGLPNDRFFAVRPEGSVSTLKIQRTERGDSAVYLCASSSDRVGGYTFGSGTRLTVV.

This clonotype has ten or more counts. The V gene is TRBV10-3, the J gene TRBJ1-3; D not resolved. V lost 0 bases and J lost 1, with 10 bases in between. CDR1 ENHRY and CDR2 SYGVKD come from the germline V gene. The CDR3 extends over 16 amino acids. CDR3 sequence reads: CAISESGGASGNTIYF. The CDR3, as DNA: TGTGCCATCAGTGAGTCGGGCGGAGCGTCTGGAAACACCATATATTTT.

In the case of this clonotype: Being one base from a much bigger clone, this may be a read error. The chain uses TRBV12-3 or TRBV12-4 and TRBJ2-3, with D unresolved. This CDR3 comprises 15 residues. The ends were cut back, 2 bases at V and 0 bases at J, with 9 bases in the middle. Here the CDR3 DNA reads TGTGCCAGCAGTTTACCCAAGGTGAGCACAGATACGCAGTATTTT. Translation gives CASSLPKVSTDTQYF.

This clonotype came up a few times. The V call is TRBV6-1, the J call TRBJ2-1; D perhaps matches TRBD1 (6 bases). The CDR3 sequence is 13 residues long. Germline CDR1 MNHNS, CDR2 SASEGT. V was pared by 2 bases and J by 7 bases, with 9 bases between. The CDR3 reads CASSEQGLNEQFF. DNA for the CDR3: TGTGCCAGCAGTGAACAGGGGCTGAATGAGCAGTTCTTC.

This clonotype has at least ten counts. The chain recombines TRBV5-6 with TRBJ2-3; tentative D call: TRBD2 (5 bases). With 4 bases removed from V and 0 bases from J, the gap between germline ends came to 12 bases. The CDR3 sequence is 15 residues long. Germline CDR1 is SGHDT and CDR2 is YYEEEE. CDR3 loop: CASSVRRTSTDTQYF. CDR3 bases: TGTGCCAGCAGCGTGAGAAGGACTAGCACAGATACGCAGTATTTT.

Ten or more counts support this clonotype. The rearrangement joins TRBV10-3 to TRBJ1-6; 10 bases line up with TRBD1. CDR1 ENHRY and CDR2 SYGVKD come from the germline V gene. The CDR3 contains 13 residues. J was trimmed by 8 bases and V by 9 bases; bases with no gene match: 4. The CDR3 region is CAIAGTGDSPLHF. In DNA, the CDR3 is TGTGCCATTGCCGGGACAGGGGATTCACCCCTCCACTTT.

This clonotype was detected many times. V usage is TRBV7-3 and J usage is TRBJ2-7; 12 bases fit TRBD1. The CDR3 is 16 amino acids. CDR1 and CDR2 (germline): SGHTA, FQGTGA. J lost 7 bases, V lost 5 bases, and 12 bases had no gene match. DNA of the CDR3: TGTGCCAGCAGCCAGGGGACAGGGGGCGCGACAGAAGAGCAGTACTTC. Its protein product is CASSQGTGGATEEQYF.

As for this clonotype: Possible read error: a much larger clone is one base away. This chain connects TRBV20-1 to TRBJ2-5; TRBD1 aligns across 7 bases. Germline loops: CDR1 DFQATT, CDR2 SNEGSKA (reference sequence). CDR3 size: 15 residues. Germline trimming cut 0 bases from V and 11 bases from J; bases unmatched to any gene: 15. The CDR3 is CSARDSGTAYNEQYF. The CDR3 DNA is TGCAGTGCTAGAGACTCCGGGACAGCCTACAATGAGCAGTACTTC.

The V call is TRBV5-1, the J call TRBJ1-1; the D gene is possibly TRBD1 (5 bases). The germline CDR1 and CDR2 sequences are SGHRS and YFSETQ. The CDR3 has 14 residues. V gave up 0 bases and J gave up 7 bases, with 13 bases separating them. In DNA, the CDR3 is TGCGCCAGCAGCTTGGGGGGACCTGGGGATGAAGCTTTCTTT. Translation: CASSLGGPGDEAFF. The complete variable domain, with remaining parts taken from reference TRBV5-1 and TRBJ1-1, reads KAGVTQTPRYLIKTRGQQVTLSCSPISGHRSVSWYQQTPGQGLQFLFEYFSETQRNKGNFPGRFSGRQFSNSRSEMNVSTLELGDSALYLCASSLGGPGDEAFFGQGTRLTVV.

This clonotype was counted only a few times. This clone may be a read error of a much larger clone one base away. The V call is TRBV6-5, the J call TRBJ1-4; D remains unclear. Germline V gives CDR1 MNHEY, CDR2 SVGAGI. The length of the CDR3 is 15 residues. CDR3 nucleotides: TGTGCCAGCAGTTACGCCCCGGGGAATAATGAAAAACGGTTTTTT. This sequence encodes CASSYAPGNNEKRFF.

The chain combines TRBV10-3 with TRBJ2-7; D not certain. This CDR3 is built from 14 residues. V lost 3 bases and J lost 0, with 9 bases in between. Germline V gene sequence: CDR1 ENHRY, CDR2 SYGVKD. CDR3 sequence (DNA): TGTGCCATCAGTGAAGACCTCTCCTCCTACGAGCAGTACTTC. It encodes CAISEDLSSYEQYF.

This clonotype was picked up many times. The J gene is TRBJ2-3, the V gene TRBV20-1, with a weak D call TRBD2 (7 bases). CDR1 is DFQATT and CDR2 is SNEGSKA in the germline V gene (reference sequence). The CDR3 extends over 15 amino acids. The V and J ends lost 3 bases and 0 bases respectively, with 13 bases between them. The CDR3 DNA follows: TGCAGTGCTAGTTTCCGGGGGGCTAGCACAGATACGCAGTATTTT. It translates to CSASFRGASTDTQYF.

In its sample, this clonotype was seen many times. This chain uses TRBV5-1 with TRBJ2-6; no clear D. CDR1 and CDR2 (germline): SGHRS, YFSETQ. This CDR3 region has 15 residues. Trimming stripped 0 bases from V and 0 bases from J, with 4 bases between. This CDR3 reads CASSLVSSGANVLTF. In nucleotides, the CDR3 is TGCGCCAGCAGCTTGGTAAGCTCTGGGGCCAACGTCCTGACTTTC. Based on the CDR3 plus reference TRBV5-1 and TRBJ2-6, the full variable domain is KAGVTQTPRYLIKTRGQQVTLSCSPISGHRSVSWYQQTPGQGLQFLFEYFSETQRNKGNFPGRFSGRQFSNSRSEMNVSTLELGDSALYLCASSLVSSGANVLTFGAGSRLTVL.

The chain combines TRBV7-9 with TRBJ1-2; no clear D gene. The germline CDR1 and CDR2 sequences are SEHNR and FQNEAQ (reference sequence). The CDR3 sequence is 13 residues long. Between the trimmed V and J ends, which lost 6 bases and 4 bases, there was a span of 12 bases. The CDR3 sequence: CASREELGYGYTF. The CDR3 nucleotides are TGTGCCAGCAGAGAGGAGCTAGGCTATGGCTACACCTTC.

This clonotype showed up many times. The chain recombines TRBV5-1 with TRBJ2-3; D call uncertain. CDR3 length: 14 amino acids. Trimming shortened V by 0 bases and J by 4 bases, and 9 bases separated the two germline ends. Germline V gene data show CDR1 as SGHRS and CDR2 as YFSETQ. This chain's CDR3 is CASSLEVTADTQYF. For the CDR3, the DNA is TGCGCCAGCAGCTTGGAGGTTACGGCAGATACGCAGTATTTT.

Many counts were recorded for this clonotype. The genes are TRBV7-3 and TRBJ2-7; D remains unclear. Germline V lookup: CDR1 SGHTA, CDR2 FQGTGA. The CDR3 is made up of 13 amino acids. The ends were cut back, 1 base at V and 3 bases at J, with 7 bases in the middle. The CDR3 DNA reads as TGTGCCAGCAGCTTAAATCAGGACTACGAGCAGTACTTC. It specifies CASSLNQDYEQYF.

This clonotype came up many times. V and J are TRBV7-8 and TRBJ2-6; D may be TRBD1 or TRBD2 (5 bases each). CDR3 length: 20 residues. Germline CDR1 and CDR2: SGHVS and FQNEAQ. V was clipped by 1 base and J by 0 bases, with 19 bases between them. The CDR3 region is CASSLVVRDLYISGANVLTF. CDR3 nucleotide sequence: TGTGCCAGCAGCTTAGTTGTTCGGGACCTTTATATCTCTGGGGCCAACGTCCTGACTTTC. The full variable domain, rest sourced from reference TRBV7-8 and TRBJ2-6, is GAGVSQSPRYKVAKRGQDVALRCDPISGHVSLFWYQQALGQGPEFLTYFQNEAQLDKSGLPSDRFFAERPEGSVSTLKIQRTQQEDSAVYLCASSLVVRDLYISGANVLTFGAGSRLTVL.

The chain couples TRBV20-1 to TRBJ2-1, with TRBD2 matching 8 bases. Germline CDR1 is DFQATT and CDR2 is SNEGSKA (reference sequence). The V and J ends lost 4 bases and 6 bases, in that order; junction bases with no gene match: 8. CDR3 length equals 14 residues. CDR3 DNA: TGCAGTGCTAAGGACGCGGGGACTAGCAATGAGCAGTTCTTC. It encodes CSAKDAGTSNEQFF.

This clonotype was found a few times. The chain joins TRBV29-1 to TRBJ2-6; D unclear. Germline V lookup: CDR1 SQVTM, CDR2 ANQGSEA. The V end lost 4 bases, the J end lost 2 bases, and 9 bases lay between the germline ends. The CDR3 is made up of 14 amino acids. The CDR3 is CSVAKGTGANVLTF. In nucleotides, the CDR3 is TGCAGCGTTGCAAAAGGTACTGGGGCCAACGTCCTGACTTTC.

The CDR3 DNA reads TGTGCCAGCAGCGTAGACTCTGAGACAGGGGACAATGAGCAGTACGTC. It translates to CASSVDSETGDNEQYV. The chain combines TRBV9 with TRBJ2-1; 8 positions agree with TRBD1. The J call may be wrong; the DNA end is better matched by TRBJ2-7. This CDR3 spans 16 amino acids. The germline gives CDR1 SGDLS, CDR2 YYNGEE.

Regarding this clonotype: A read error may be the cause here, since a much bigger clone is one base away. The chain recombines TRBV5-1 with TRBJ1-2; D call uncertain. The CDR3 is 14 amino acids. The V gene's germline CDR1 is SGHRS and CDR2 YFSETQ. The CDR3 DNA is TGCGCCGGCAGCTTCGGCCAGGCGGACTATGGCTACACCTTC. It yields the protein CAGSFGQADYGYTF. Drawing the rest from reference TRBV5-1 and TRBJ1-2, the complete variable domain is KAGVTQTPRYLIKTRGQQVTLSCSPISGHRSVSWYQQTPGQGLQFLFEYFSETQRNKGNFPGRFSGRQFSNSRSEMNVSTLELGDSALYLCAGSFGQADYGYTFGSGTRLTVV.

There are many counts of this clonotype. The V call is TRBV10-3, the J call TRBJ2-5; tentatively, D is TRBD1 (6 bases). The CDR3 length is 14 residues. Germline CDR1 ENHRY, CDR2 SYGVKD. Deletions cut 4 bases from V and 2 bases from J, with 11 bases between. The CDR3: CAISGGQPQETQYF. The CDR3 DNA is TGTGCCATCAGTGGAGGACAGCCTCAAGAGACCCAGTACTTC.

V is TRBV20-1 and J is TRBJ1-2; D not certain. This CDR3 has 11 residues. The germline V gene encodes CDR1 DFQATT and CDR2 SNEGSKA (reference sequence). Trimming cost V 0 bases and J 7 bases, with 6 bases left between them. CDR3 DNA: TGCAGTGCTAGAGAGCCAAGTGGCTACACCTTC. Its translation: CSAREPSGYTF.

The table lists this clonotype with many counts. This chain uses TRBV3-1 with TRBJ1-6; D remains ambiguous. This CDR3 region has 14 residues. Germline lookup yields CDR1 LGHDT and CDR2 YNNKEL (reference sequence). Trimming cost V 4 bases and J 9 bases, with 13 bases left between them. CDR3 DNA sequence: TGTGCCAGCAGCCCGACAAGCAAGGGTTCACCCCTCCACTTT. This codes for CASSPTSKGSPLHF.